This entry describes one TCR beta chain. Study processing details: Reference gene primers were amplified, and this amplification served to estimate nucleated cell counts. Sequencing used immunoSEQ multiplex PCR; TCRdb keeps in-frame clones, though not all of them. That table supplies the V and J calls and clone size; D and trimming were determined from the DNA. The table lists roughly 280,000 clones, 80% to 90% of them singletons, with approximately 10% in the top ten. Trimming cost V 2 bases and J 3 bases, with 8 bases left between them. This CDR3 contains 13 residues. Germline V gene sequence: CDR1 SGHRS, CDR2 YFSETQ. The data stem from a study of blood T cell repertoires in COVID-19. Turning to the study itself: From T cells, B-cell-depleted T cells, or PBMCs came the material, which was cDNA or gDNA.

The sample taken for sequencing was peripheral blood. The receptor comes from a woman aged 70-85 years with acute or convalescent COVID-19. The chain couples TRBV5-1 to TRBJ1-1; D is possibly TRBD1 (6 bases). CDR3 loop: CASSFAGDTEAFF. The CDR3 DNA follows: TGCGCCAGCAGCTTCGCAGGGGACACTGAAGCTTTCTTT.